One sample yielded the 18 T cell receptor beta chains listed below, sequenced in a study of a mutant IDH1 vaccine in newly diagnosed glioma. Time point denoted: week 5, during vaccination. In the vaccine, a single dose held 300 ug of the mutant IDH1 20-mer peptide, along with topical imiquimod. Sequencing was performed with immunoSEQ multiplex PCR; in TCRdb, only in-frame clones are kept and a portion is missing. This sample has about 36,000 clones; approximately 80% occur once, and the top ten carry about 12%. Their antigens are not known. This specimen was PBMCs, taken from a glioma patient whose treatment included an IDH1 peptide vaccine. These receptors were obtained from a man aged 45-65 years with glioma.

The CDR3 bases are TGTGCCAGCAGATTTTCCCCGGGACAGAGCTTCTCTGGGGCCAACGTCCTGACTTTC. It translates to CASRFSPGQSFSGANVLTF. The chain joins TRBV7-9 to TRBJ2-6; 7 bases agree with TRBD1. J lost 0 bases, V lost 6 bases, and 14 bases had no gene match. CDR3 size: 19 residues. The V gene's germline CDR1 is SEHNR and CDR2 FQNEAQ (reference sequence).

The table lists this clone with a few counts. The J gene is TRBJ1-4, the V gene TRBV19; D is unclear. V was pared by 1 base and J by 8 bases, with 14 bases between. The CDR3 consists of 15 residues. Looked up from germline, CDR1 is LNHDA and CDR2 is SQIVND (reference sequence). In nucleotides, the CDR3 is TGTGCCAGTAGTATAGTGGCTACTAAGGGAGAAAAACTGTTTTTT. It yields the protein CASSIVATKGEKLFF.

The V and J genes are TRBV7-8 and TRBJ1-5; 9 positions agree with TRBD1. The CDR3 has 13 residues. V lost 5 bases, J lost 6 bases, and 2 bases stayed unmatched. Germline V gene data show CDR1 as SGHVS and CDR2 as FQNEAQ. The CDR3: CASSTDRGQPQHF. The CDR3 DNA is TGTGCCAGCAGCACGGACAGGGGTCAGCCCCAGCATTTT.

This clone was observed once. The V call is TRBV28, the J call TRBJ1-4, with D possibly TRBD1 on 5 matching bases. The CDR3 is made up of 15 amino acids. Trimming left V 1 base short and J 6 bases short, with 12 bases between. In germline, CDR1 is MDHEN, CDR2 SYDVKM. The CDR3 DNA reads TGTGCCAGCAGTTTATCAGGAGGGGCCGATGAAAAACTGTTTTTT. Its translation is CASSLSGGADEKLFF.

The chain joins TRBV6-5 to TRBJ1-1; 8 bases line up with TRBD1. CDR1 and CDR2 (germline): MNHEY, SVGAGI. CDR3 size: 15 residues. V lost 4 bases, J lost 4 bases, and 8 bases stayed unmatched. Written as DNA, the CDR3 is TGTGCCAGCAGTTCCTACGGACAGGGAGGCACTGAAGCTTTCTTT. Residues: CASSSYGQGGTEAFF.

V usage is TRBV5-1 and J usage is TRBJ2-7; D assignment may be TRBD1 or TRBD2 (5 bases each). CDR1 and CDR2 from the germline V gene are SGHRS and YFSETQ. The CDR3 length is 14 residues. Trimming removed 6 bases from V and 5 bases from J, with 18 bases in between. In DNA form, the CDR3 reads TGCGCCAGCACCCTCGGGACGCCTCCTAACGAGCAGTACTTC. Protein product: CASTLGTPPNEQYF.

The chain uses TRBV9 and TRBJ2-7, with D unresolved. This CDR3 comprises 15 residues. CDR1 and CDR2 (germline): SGDLS, YYNGEE. V lost 4 bases, J lost 0 bases, and 14 bases lay in between. CDR3 sequence reads: CASSRLERSSYEQYF. CDR3 DNA sequence: TGTGCCAGCAGCCGCTTGGAACGGAGCTCCTACGAGCAGTACTTC.

The chain carries TRBV30 and TRBJ1-1; D remains ambiguous. Deletions cut 0 bases from V and 4 bases from J, with 6 bases between. The CDR3 totals 12 residues. The germline gives CDR1 GTSNPN, CDR2 SVGIG (reference sequence). This chain's CDR3 is CAWSVFGTEAFF. The DNA for the CDR3 is TGTGCCTGGAGTGTATTTGGCACTGAAGCTTTCTTT.

V and J are TRBV19 and TRBJ1-1; D gene unclear. The CDR3 extends over 15 amino acids. Per the germline V gene, CDR1 is LNHDA and CDR2 is SQIVND (reference sequence). V dropped 5 bases and J dropped 2 bases, with 15 bases sitting between them. Here the CDR3 DNA reads TGTGCCAGTAGTTTTATCCCAAAACCAAACACTGAAGCTTTCTTT. Its protein is CASSFIPKPNTEAFF.

The chain has TRBV6-6 and TRBJ2-3; D ambiguous. The CDR3 sequence is 13 residues long. The V end lost 0 bases, the J end lost 5 bases, and 6 bases lay between the germline ends. Per germline, CDR1 MNHNY and CDR2 SVGAGI (reference sequence). CDR3 amino acids: CASSYSSGDTQYF. The CDR3 nucleotides read TGTGCCAGCAGTTACTCCTCGGGAGATACGCAGTATTTT.

A word on this clone: The CDR3 carries no conserved terminal phenylalanine or tryptophan, so it likely arises from a read error. The DNA is omitted, as the CDR3 cannot be located on it reliably, and the CDR3 follows TCRdb's listing. This chain links TRBV6-1 with TRBJ1-2. The CDR3 is 8 residues long, ends included. Germline-derived CDR1 and CDR2 are MNHNS and SASEGT. This CDR3 reads CAVRGGDT.

The rearrangement links TRBV19 to TRBJ2-2; perhaps TRBD2 as D (5 bases). V lost 7 bases to trimming and J lost 6 bases, with 15 bases between them. Per the germline V gene, CDR1 is LNHDA and CDR2 is SQIVND (reference sequence). This CDR3 contains 14 residues. CDR3 sequence reads: CASTIEGESGELFF. The CDR3 DNA reads TGTGCCAGTACTATTGAGGGAGAATCCGGGGAGCTGTTTTTT.

The rearrangement links TRBV7-3 to TRBJ2-1; D might be TRBD1 (6 bases). The V and J ends lost 11 bases and 5 bases respectively, with 19 bases between them. The CDR3 is made up of 14 amino acids. Germline V lookup: CDR1 SGHTA, CDR2 FQGTGA. The CDR3 DNA reads as TGTGCCGGTTTAATAACAGGGAATAACAATGAGCAGTTCTTC. Translation: CAGLITGNNNEQFF. The complete variable domain, with remaining parts taken from reference TRBV7-3 and TRBJ2-1, reads GAGVSQTPSNKVTEKGKYVELRCDPISGHTALYWYRQSLGQGPEFLIYFQGTGAADDSGLPNDRFFAVRPEGSVSTLKIQRTERGDSAVYLCAGLITGNNNEQFFGPGTRLTVL.

V gene TRBV9 combines with J gene TRBJ2-7, with 7 bases that match TRBD1. Germline V gene data show CDR1 as SGDLS and CDR2 as YYNGEE. This CDR3 is built from 14 residues. Trimming cost V 0 bases and J 7 bases; bases outside gene matches: 7. For the CDR3, the DNA is TGTGCCAGCAGCGTAGAGGGGGCTCCGGATGAGCAGTACTTC. Protein product: CASSVEGAPDEQYF.

This clone has only one observation. This chain uses TRBV27 with TRBJ1-1, with 7 bases fitting TRBD1. V shed 5 bases, J shed 7 bases, and the junction held 7 bases outside the gene matches. Germline lookup yields CDR1 MNHEY and CDR2 SMNVEV (reference sequence). The CDR3 runs 13 residues. CDR3 amino acids: CASSRFQGVEAFF. The DNA of the CDR3 is TGTGCCAGCAGTAGATTCCAGGGGGTTGAAGCTTTCTTT.

The chain couples TRBV29-1 to TRBJ2-7; a weak D match, TRBD1 (6 bases). Germline loops: CDR1 SQVTM, CDR2 ANQGSEA. V was trimmed by 7 bases and J by 3 bases, leaving 16 bases between them. This CDR3 has 13 residues. DNA of the CDR3: TGCAGCGGTGGCCCGGGCAGGGGCTACGAGCAGTACTTC. As protein: CSGGPGRGYEQYF.

The J gene is TRBJ2-3, the V gene TRBV14, with TRBD1 matching 8 bases. The CDR3 covers 15 residues. The V and J ends lost 3 bases and 1 base, in that order; junction bases with no gene match: 3. Germline values: CDR1 SGHDN, CDR2 FVKESK. In nucleotides, the CDR3 is TGTGCCAGCAGCCACGGACAGGGAGGCACAGATACGCAGTATTTT. As protein: CASSHGQGGTDTQYF. Using reference TRBV14 and TRBJ2-3 for the parts outside the CDR3, the full variable domain is EAGVTQFPSHSVIEKGQTVTLRCDPISGHDNLYWYRRVMGKEIKFLLHFVKESKQDESGMPNNRFLAERTGGTYSTLKVQPAELEDSGVYFCASSHGQGGTDTQYFGPGTRLTVL.

In this sample, this clone turned up once. This rearrangement joins TRBV19 to TRBJ2-2; maybe TRBD2 (6 bases). The CDR3 has 13 amino acids. Trimming took 7 bases from V and 4 from J, leaving 10 bases between them. Germline V gene data show CDR1 as LNHDA and CDR2 as SQIVND (reference sequence). This CDR3 is CASIGGTTGELFF. Written as DNA, the CDR3 is TGTGCCAGTATTGGCGGGACCACCGGGGAGCTGTTTTTT.